This TCR beta chain was captured by sequencing in a study of T cells in Graves' hyperthyroidism and ophthalmopathy. General study points: By a 13 V-J model, ophthalmopathy was set apart from stable hyperthyroidism.

The germline CDR1 and CDR2 sequences are MGHRA and YSYEKL. The ends lost 3 bases at V and 5 bases at J; junction bases unmatched: 7. CDR3 size: 15 residues. This clonotype has at least ten counts. As yet, its antigen is unknown. Amplified TCR beta CDR3 regions came from RNA transcripts. During a first-round RT-PCR of the TCR CDR3, the HTBI primer set was used. Each CDR3 protein is one row after TCRdb ran MiXCR on the multiplex PCR reads. The sample consists of nearly 600,000 distinct CDR3 sequences, more than 13% of them appearing once. Uncontrolled infection, other autoimmune disease, pregnancy or lactation excluded patients. Diagnostic assessment was based on clinical symptoms, serum thyroxine and TRAb, thyroid ultrasound and orbital computed tomography. This sample holds PBMCs from 8.5 to 10 ml fresh peripheral blood.

V and J are TRBV4-1 and TRBJ2-7, with 10 bases lining up with TRBD2. Sequenced: blood. The source is a woman aged 18-35 years with Graves' ophthalmopathy. CDR3 sequence (DNA): TGCGCCAGCAGCCACTCCGGGACTAGCGTCAACGAGCAGTACTTC. Its translation is CASSHSGTSVNEQYF.